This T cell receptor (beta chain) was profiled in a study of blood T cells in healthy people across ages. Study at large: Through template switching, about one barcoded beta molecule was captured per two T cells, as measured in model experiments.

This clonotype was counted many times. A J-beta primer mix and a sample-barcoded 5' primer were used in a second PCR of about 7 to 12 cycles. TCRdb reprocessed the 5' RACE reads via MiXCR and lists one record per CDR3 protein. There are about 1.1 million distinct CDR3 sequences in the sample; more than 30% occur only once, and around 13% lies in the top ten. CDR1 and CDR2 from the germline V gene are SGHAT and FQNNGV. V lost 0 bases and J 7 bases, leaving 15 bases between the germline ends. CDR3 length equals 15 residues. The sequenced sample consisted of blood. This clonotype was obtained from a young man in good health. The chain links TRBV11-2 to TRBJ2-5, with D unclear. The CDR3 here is CASSLELGGSRTQYF. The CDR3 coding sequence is TGTGCCAGCAGCTTAGAACTTGGCGGAAGCCGGACCCAGTACTTC.